This T cell receptor (beta chain) is drawn from a study of shared clonotypes between healthy human individuals. Each replicate PCR on the sorted subsets used 150 to 200 ng DNA (around 31,000 T cell genomes). Clones were read by immunoSEQ multiplex PCR, and TCRdb kept only the in-frame ones, dropping some. The sample has about 2.1 million clones, 85% to 95% seen once. As for this clone: Its antigen is not known.

Trimming took off 3 bases at V and 2 bases at J, with 8 bases between the two ends. This CDR3 is built from 13 residues. The germline V gene has CDR1 MNHNS and CDR2 SASEGT. Study-wide results and caveats: Some naive CD4 clonotypes, about 5.5%, turned up in common across several donors.

CD45RO-negative, CCR7-selected cells formed the naive CD8 fraction, which excluded terminally differentiated effector memory CD45RA+ cells. Sequenced material: naive CD8+ T cells from PBMCs. The receptor comes from a man between 18 and 35 years old in good health. Some clones in this sample may be carry-over from other donors' samples. This chain joins TRBV6-1 and TRBJ2-7; weak D call: TRBD1 (5 bases). CDR3 in DNA: TGTGCCAGCAGTGAGGGGCATGCCTACGAGCAGTACTTC. It yields the protein CASSEGHAYEQYF.